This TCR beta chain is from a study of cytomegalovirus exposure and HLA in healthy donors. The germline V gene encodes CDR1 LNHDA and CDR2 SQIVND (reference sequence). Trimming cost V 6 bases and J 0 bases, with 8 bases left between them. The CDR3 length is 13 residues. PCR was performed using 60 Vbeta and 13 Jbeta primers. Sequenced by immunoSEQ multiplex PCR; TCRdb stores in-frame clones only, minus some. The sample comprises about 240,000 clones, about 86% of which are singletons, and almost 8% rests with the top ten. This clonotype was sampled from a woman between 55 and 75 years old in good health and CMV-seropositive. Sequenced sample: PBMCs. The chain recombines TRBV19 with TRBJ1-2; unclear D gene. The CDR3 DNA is TGTGCCAGTAGCGCCGGAGCTAACTATGGCTACACCTTC. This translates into CASSAGANYGYTF.